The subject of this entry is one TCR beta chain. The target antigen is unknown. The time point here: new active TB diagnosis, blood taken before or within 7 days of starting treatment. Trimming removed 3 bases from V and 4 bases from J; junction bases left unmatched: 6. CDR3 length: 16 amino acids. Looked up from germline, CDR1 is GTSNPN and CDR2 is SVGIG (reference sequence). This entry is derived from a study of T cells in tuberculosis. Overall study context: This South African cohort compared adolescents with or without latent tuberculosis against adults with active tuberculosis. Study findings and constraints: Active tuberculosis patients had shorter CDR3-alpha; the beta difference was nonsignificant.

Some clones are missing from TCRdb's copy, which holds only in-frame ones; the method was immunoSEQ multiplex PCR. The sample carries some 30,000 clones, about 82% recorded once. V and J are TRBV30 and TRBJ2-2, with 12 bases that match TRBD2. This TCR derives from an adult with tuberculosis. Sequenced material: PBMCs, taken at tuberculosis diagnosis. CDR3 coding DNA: TGTGCCTGGAGCCGCCCACTAGCGGGGGGCACCGGGGAGCTGTTTTTT. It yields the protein CAWSRPLAGGTGELFF.